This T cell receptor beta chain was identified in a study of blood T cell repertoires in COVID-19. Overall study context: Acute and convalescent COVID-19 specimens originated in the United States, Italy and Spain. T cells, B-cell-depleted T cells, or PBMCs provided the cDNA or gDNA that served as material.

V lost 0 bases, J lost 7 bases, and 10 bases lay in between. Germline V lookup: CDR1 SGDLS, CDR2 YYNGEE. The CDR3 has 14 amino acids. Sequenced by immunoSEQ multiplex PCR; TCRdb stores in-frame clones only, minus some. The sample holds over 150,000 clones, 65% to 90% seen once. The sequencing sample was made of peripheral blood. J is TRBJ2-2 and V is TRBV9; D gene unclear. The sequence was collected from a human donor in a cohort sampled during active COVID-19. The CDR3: CASSVAGPGGELFF. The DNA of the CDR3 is TGTGCCAGCAGCGTAGCAGGCCCCGGCGGGGAGCTGTTTTTT.